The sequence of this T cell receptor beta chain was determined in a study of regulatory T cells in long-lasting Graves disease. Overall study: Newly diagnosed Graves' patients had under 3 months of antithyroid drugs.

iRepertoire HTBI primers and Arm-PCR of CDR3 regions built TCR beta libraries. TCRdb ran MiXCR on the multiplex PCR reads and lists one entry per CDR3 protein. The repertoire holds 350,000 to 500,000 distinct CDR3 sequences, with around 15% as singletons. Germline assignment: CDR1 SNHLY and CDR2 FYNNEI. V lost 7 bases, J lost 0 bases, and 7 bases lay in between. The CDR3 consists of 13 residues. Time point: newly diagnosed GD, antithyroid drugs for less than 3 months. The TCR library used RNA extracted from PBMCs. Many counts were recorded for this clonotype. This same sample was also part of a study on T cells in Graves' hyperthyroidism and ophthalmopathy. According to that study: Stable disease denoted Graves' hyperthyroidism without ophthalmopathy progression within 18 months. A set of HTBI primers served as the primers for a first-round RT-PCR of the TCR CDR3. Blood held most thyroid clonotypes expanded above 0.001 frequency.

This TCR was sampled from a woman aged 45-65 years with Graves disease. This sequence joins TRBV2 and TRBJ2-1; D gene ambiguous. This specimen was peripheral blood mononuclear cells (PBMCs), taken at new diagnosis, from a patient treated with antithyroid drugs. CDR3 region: CASTASSYNEQFF. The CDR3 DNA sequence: TGTGCCAGCACGGCGAGCTCCTACAATGAGCAGTTCTTC.